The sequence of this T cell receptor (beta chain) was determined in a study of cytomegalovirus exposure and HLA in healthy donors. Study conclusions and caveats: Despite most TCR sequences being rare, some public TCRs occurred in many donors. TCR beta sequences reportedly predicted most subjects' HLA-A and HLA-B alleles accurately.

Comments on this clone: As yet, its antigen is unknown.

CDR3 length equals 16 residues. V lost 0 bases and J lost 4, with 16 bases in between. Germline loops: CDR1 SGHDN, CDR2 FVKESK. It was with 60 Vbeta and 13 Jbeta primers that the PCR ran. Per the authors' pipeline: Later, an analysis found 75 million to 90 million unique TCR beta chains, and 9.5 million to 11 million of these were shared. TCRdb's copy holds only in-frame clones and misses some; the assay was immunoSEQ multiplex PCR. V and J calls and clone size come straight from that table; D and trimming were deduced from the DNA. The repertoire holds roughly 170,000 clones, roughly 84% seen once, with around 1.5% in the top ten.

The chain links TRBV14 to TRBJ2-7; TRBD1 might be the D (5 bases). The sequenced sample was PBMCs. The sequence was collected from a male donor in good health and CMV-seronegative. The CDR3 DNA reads TGTGCCAGCAGCCAAGATCTCCAGGGCTGGGGTTACGAGCAGTACTTC. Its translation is CASSQDLQGWGYEQYF. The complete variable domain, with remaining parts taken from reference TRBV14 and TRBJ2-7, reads EAGVTQFPSHSVIEKGQTVTLRCDPISGHDNLYWYRRVMGKEIKFLLHFVKESKQDESGMPNNRFLAERTGGTYSTLKVQPAELEDSGVYFCASSQDLQGWGYEQYFGPGTRLTVT.